These 11 T cell receptor beta chains were all obtained from the same sample, sequenced in a study of OX40 agonist ivuxolimab in advanced cancers. Generated by immunoSEQ multiplex PCR, the TCRdb table keeps only in-frame clones and is missing some. The sample carries about 22,000 clones, 87% recorded once. The input for sequencing was CD4+ or CD8+ T cells sorted from blood, taken in a trial of the OX40 agonist ivuxolimab. Receptors were obtained from an adult with an advanced solid tumor such as melanoma, head and neck, liver or kidney cancer.

The count of this clone is one. The V gene is TRBV7-9, the J gene TRBJ2-7, with D perhaps being TRBD1 or TRBD2 (5 bases each). V lost 5 bases to trimming and J lost 3 bases, with 17 bases between them. The CDR3 totals 15 residues. Germline assignment: CDR1 SEHNR and CDR2 FQNEAQ (reference sequence). CDR3 sequence reads: CASSHTRGLLYEQYF. The CDR3 coding sequence is TGTGCCAGCAGCCACACACGGGGCCTCCTCTACGAGCAGTACTTC. The complete variable domain, with remaining parts taken from reference TRBV7-9 and TRBJ2-7, reads DTGVSQNPRHKITKRGQNVTFRCDPISEHNRLYWYRQTLGQGPEFLTYFQNEAQLEKSRLLSDRFSAERPKGSFSTLEIQRTEQGDSAMYLCASSHTRGLLYEQYFGPGTRLTVT.

There are a few counts of this clone. The genes are TRBV19 and TRBJ2-3; D perhaps matches TRBD2 (6 bases). The V end was cut by 4 bases, the J end by 0 bases, with 11 bases between. Germline V lookup: CDR1 LNHDA, CDR2 SQIVND (reference sequence). The CDR3 loop spans 15 amino acids. CDR3 nucleotide sequence: TGTGCCAGTAGTACGACCGGGACTAGCACAGATACGCAGTATTTT. Translating gives CASSTTGTSTDTQYF.

J is TRBJ1-2 and V is TRBV10-2; weak D call: TRBD1 (5 bases). Germline V gene data show CDR1 as WSHSY and CDR2 as SAAADI. V was pared by 0 bases and J by 6 bases, with 8 bases between. The CDR3 totals 13 residues. CDR3 sequence reads: CASSESGVNGYTF. CDR3 sequence (DNA): TGCGCCAGCAGTGAGTCAGGGGTTAATGGCTACACCTTC.

The chain carries TRBV19 and TRBJ2-1, with a tentative D call TRBD1 (5 bases). Germline assignment: CDR1 LNHDA and CDR2 SQIVND (reference sequence). V was clipped by 0 bases and J by 7 bases, with 13 bases between them. The CDR3 has 15 residues. The CDR3 sequence is CASSIDGARVNEQFF. The CDR3 DNA reads as TGTGCCAGTAGTATAGATGGGGCCCGAGTTAATGAGCAGTTCTTC. The full variable domain, its missing parts supplied by reference TRBV19 and TRBJ2-1, is DGGITQSPKYLFRKEGQNVTLSCEQNLNHDAMYWYRQDPGQGLRLIYYSQIVNDFQKGDIAEGYSVSREKKESFPLTVTSAQKNPTAFYLCASSIDGARVNEQFFGPGTRLTVL.

This rearrangement joins TRBV6-6 to TRBJ2-5; no clear D gene. The CDR3 spans 12 residues. Germline assignment: CDR1 MNHNY and CDR2 SVGAGI (reference sequence). V was clipped by 4 bases and J by 3 bases, with 6 bases between them. Written as DNA, the CDR3 is TGTGCCAGCAGTTCCGTAAAAGAGACCCAGTACTTC. Protein product: CASSSVKETQYF.

This chain links TRBV27 with TRBJ2-2; TRBD1 aligns across 9 bases. V was clipped by 5 bases and J by 2 bases; unmatched bases: 9. The germline V gene has CDR1 MNHEY and CDR2 SMNVEV (reference sequence). This CDR3 is built from 17 residues. The CDR3 protein is CASSGTLQGANTGELFF. The CDR3 DNA follows: TGTGCCAGCAGTGGTACCCTACAGGGGGCAAACACCGGGGAGCTGTTTTTT.

The chain is built from TRBV11-2 and TRBJ2-7; D remains unclear. Trimming left V 1 base short and J 3 bases short, with 7 bases between. Per germline, CDR1 SGHAT and CDR2 FQNNGV. The CDR3 is 13 residues long. CDR3 in DNA: TGTGCCAGCAGCTTAGCCGGCATCTACGAGCAGTACTTC. It encodes CASSLAGIYEQYF.

This chain joins TRBV19 and TRBJ2-2, with 10 bases matching TRBD1. V shed 9 bases, J shed 6 bases, and the junction held 10 bases outside the gene matches. This CDR3 region has 15 residues. From germline, CDR1 is LNHDA and CDR2 SQIVND (reference sequence). This CDR3 reads CASFERTGGAGELFF. CDR3 bases: TGTGCCAGCTTCGAGAGGACAGGGGGGGCCGGGGAGCTGTTTTTT.

V is TRBV11-2 and J is TRBJ2-1; D is possibly TRBD1 (5 bases). The CDR3 extends over 14 amino acids. Germline CDR1 and CDR2: SGHAT and FQNNGV. V was shortened by 0 bases and J by 6 bases, with 9 bases between the two germline ends. The chain's CDR3 is CASSLDPGINEQFF. The CDR3 DNA reads TGTGCCAGCAGCTTAGATCCAGGGATCAATGAGCAGTTCTTC. Full variable domain (rest looked up from reference TRBV11-2 and TRBJ2-1): EAGVAQSPRYKIIEKRQSVAFWCNPISGHATLYWYQQILGQGPKLLIQFQNNGVVDDSQLPKDRFSAERLKGVDSTLKIQPAKLEDSAVYLCASSLDPGINEQFFGPGTRLTVL.

The chain links TRBV19 to TRBJ2-7; 7 nucleotides match TRBD1. CDR1 LNHDA and CDR2 SQIVND come from the germline V gene (reference sequence). This CDR3 is 15 amino acids long. Trimming at V came to 5 bases and at J to 4 bases, leaving 11 bases not matched to a gene. CDR3 sequence (DNA): TGTGCCAGTAGTCCGTGGGGGACAGCCCTATACGAGCAGTACTTC. Residues: CASSPWGTALYEQYF. Full variable domain (outside the CDR3, taken from reference TRBV19 and TRBJ2-7): DGGITQSPKYLFRKEGQNVTLSCEQNLNHDAMYWYRQDPGQGLRLIYYSQIVNDFQKGDIAEGYSVSREKKESFPLTVTSAQKNPTAFYLCASSPWGTALYEQYFGPGTRLTVT.

This sequence joins TRBV30 and TRBJ1-6; D call uncertain. Germline V gives CDR1 GTSNPN, CDR2 SVGIG (reference sequence). V gave up 3 bases and J gave up 2 bases, with 17 bases separating them. The CDR3 runs 17 residues. This CDR3 reads CAWRDQVVGPYNSPLHF. The CDR3 nucleotides are TGTGCCTGGAGGGACCAGGTGGTGGGTCCCTATAATTCACCCCTCCACTTT. Looking up the rest from reference TRBV30 and TRBJ1-6 gives the full variable domain: SQTIHQWPATLVQPVGSPLSLECTVEGTSNPNLYWYRQAAGRGLQLLFYSVGIGQISSEVPQNLSASRPQDRQFILSSKKLLLSDSGFYLCAWRDQVVGPYNSPLHFGNGTRLTVT.